This TCR beta chain was obtained from a study of metastatic and nonmetastatic thyroid tumors (dated by TCRdb to 2019 to 2021). About the full investigation: The researchers compared repertoires between peripheral blood samples and tumor or nodule tissue samples from patients with malignant or benign thyroid disease.

Library preparation was by PCR. The instrument given in TCRdb is Illumina HiSeq 4000. High-throughput sequencing was used to profile the TCR beta-chain CDR3 region of each patient. For the original study's pipeline: The researchers built a classifier to tell apart papillary thyroid cancer patients with distant metastasis, based on CDR3 differences among clinicopathological groups. The Shannon index was used to assess repertoire diversity, and the Morisita-Horn index was used to assess tumor-blood repertoire similarity. The public reads were reprocessed in TCRdb via fastp at Q25 and MiXCR, keeping in-frame beta chains. These V and J calls derive from TCRdb rather than the authors' analysis. Here the sample has some 30,000 clones; roughly 6.8% occur a single time. The ten biggest clones cover about 45% of the sample. Findings and caveats that apply to the study as a whole: In both blood and tumor samples, malignant tumors were reported to have significantly higher TCR beta diversity than benign nodules.

No patient had received any treatment before thyroid surgery. Using T-cell receptor beta sequencing, the study looked back at clinical samples from patients collected from about 2011 to 2018. The CDR3 runs 13 residues from the cysteine to the phenylalanine. Just CDR3 DNA is preserved here, 39 bases in frame from base 1. From the germline V gene, CDR1 is SGHRS and CDR2 is YFSETQ. V is pared back by 4 bases and J by 3 bases, with 9 bases lying between the germline termini. This clone has a single count. Its antigen has not been determined. This clone may be a read error of a much larger clone one base away. The sample contains more than one DNA sequence encoding this CDR3.

The material sequenced was blood. This sequence originates from a female donor with papillary thyroid cancer or a benign thyroid nodule (not recorded which). Some clones in this sample may be carry-over from other donors' samples. Rearrangement joined TRBV5-1 to TRBJ2-3; matching of 5 bases hints at TRBD2 as the D gene. CDR3 protein: CASSRTRTDTQYF. The nucleotides read TGCGCCAGCAGCCGTACTAGAACAGATACGCAGTATTTT.